These 21 T cell receptor beta chains were all obtained from the same sample, sequenced in a study of blood T cell repertoires in COVID-19. TCRdb's copy holds only in-frame clones and misses some; the assay was immunoSEQ multiplex PCR. Of roughly 84,000 clones in the sample, approximately 71% were seen once. The sequenced material came from peripheral blood. The receptors come from a woman between 45 and 60 years old with acute or convalescent COVID-19.

The CDR3 region has the DNA TGTGCCAGCAGTCTAACCCTAGGCAGGGGAGCCTACGAGCAGTACTTC. Translation: CASSLTLGRGAYEQYF. The V and J genes are TRBV6-2 or TRBV6-3 and TRBJ2-7; maybe TRBD1 (6 bases). Germline V lookup: CDR1 MNHEY, CDR2 SVGEGT. The V end was cut by 5 bases, the J end by 2 bases, with 19 bases between. The CDR3 covers 16 residues.

The genes are TRBV10-3 and TRBJ2-2, with D possibly TRBD2 on 6 matching bases. The ends were cut back, 8 bases at V and 1 base at J, with 23 bases in the middle. In germline, CDR1 is ENHRY, CDR2 SYGVKD. This CDR3 spans 18 amino acids. CDR3 region: CAIREPPGSGLNTGELFF. In nucleotides, the CDR3 is TGTGCCATCCGGGAGCCCCCCGGTAGTGGCCTGAACACCGGGGAGCTGTTTTTT.

The chain joins TRBV12-3 or TRBV12-4 to TRBJ1-2; 8 nucleotides align to TRBD1. The length of the CDR3 is 13 residues. Trimming at V came to 6 bases and at J to 6 bases, leaving 6 bases not matched to a gene. The CDR3 DNA reads as TGTGCCAGCAGGTCGGACAGGGCAGATGGCTACACCTTC. Protein: CASRSDRADGYTF.

This clone was seen a few times. V usage is TRBV5-1 and J usage is TRBJ1-6, with D possibly TRBD1 on 5 matching bases. Trimming took 0 bases from V and 13 from J, leaving 14 bases between them. Germline V gives CDR1 SGHRS, CDR2 YFSETQ. The length of the CDR3 is 14 residues. CDR3 nucleotide sequence: TGCGCCAGCAGCTTGGAGGGGCAGTGGGATCCCCTCCACTTT. Amino acid sequence: CASSLEGQWDPLHF. The whole variable domain, remainder taken from reference TRBV5-1 and TRBJ1-6, is KAGVTQTPRYLIKTRGQQVTLSCSPISGHRSVSWYQQTPGQGLQFLFEYFSETQRNKGNFPGRFSGRQFSNSRSEMNVSTLELGDSALYLCASSLEGQWDPLHFGNGTRLTVT.

The chain joins TRBV4-2 to TRBJ1-1; D is possibly TRBD1 (6 bases). Trimming shortened V by 0 bases and J by 7 bases, and 9 bases separated the two germline ends. The CDR3 spans 13 residues. Germline lookup yields CDR1 LGHNA and CDR2 YNFKEQ. The CDR3 DNA is TGTGCCAGCAGCCAAGAACAGGGCGGTGAAGCTTTCTTT. Encoded protein: CASSQEQGGEAFF.

The chain uses TRBV5-4 and TRBJ2-1; 9 bases line up with TRBD2. V was clipped by 0 bases and J by 1 base; unmatched bases: 5. This CDR3 is 17 amino acids long. CDR1 SGHNT and CDR2 YYREEE come from the germline V gene (reference sequence). CDR3 residues: CASSLGARGGSYNEQFF. Written as DNA, the CDR3 is TGTGCCAGCAGCTTGGGGGCGCGGGGGGGTTCCTACAATGAGCAGTTCTTC. The full variable domain, rest sourced from reference TRBV5-4 and TRBJ2-1, is ETGVTQSPTHLIKTRGQQVTLRCSSQSGHNTVSWYQQALGQGPQFIFQYYREEENGRGNFPPRFSGLQFPNYSSELNVNALELDDSALYLCASSLGARGGSYNEQFFGPGTRLTVL.

V is TRBV6-5 and J is TRBJ2-7, with D perhaps TRBD1 (5 bases). Germline V gene sequence: CDR1 MNHEY, CDR2 SVGAGI. V lost 2 bases to trimming and J lost 1 base, with 15 bases between them. This CDR3 contains 16 residues. The CDR3 loop is CASSYDSLRVSYEQYF. In DNA, the CDR3 is TGTGCCAGCAGTTACGACAGTCTCCGGGTTTCCTACGAGCAGTACTTC.

This chain links TRBV28 with TRBJ1-5, with TRBD1 matching 8 bases. J lost 7 bases, V lost 7 bases, and 15 bases had no gene match. The CDR3 runs to 16 residues. From germline, CDR1 is MDHEN and CDR2 SYDVKM. The CDR3 is CASISSGQGILQPQHF. The CDR3 DNA is TGTGCCAGCATATCATCCGGACAGGGAATTTTGCAGCCCCAGCATTTT.

Here the CDR3 reads CASSARQGRSDGYTF. CDR3 nucleotides: TGCGCCAGCAGCGCCCGACAGGGGAGGAGCGATGGCTACACCTTC. The chain links TRBV5-1 to TRBJ1-2; TRBD1 aligns across 8 bases. CDR3 size: 15 residues. The germline gives CDR1 SGHRS, CDR2 YFSETQ. V dropped 4 bases and J dropped 6; count of bases not matched to a gene: 11.

V and J are TRBV19 and TRBJ2-5; TRBD2 matches at 10 bases. V dropped 0 bases and J dropped 2; count of bases not matched to a gene: 12. Germline V gives CDR1 LNHDA, CDR2 SQIVND (reference sequence). The CDR3 extends over 19 amino acids. CDR3 residues: CASSIDIGLAGVLQETQYF. CDR3 DNA: TGTGCCAGTAGTATAGATATAGGCCTAGCGGGGGTCCTACAAGAGACCCAGTACTTC.

The chain has TRBV29-1 and TRBJ2-5; TRBD2 matches 10 bases. Germline loops: CDR1 SQVTM, CDR2 ANQGSEA. This CDR3 contains 13 residues. V lost 7 bases to trimming and J lost 2 bases; unmatched junction nucleotides: 4. CDR3 in DNA: TGCAGCGGCCTACTAGCGGGGCAAGAGACCCAGTACTTC. Protein sequence: CSGLLAGQETQYF.

The chain is built from TRBV4-2 and TRBJ1-1, with unresolved D. The V gene's germline CDR1 is LGHNA and CDR2 YNFKEQ. V dropped 5 bases and J dropped 7 bases, with 20 bases sitting between them. This CDR3 contains 15 residues. CDR3: CASSNRGVESGEAFF. CDR3 DNA: TGTGCCAGCAGCAACCGGGGTGTTGAGAGTGGTGAAGCTTTCTTT.

V gene TRBV7-2 combines with J gene TRBJ2-5; 9 nucleotides align to TRBD2. V trimming: 3 bases; J trimming: 4 bases; junction bases outside the gene matches: 6. The CDR3 consists of 15 residues. From germline, CDR1 is SGHTA and CDR2 FQGNSA. The CDR3 loop reads CASSLAAGGRETQYF. As DNA, the CDR3 is TGTGCCAGCAGCTTGGCCGCGGGGGGGCGAGAGACCCAGTACTTC.

This clone has just a few counts. The chain recombines TRBV28 with TRBJ1-2, with TRBD1 identical over 9 bases. The trim removed 3 bases at V and 5 bases at J, leaving 1 base unmatched. In germline, CDR1 is MDHEN, CDR2 SYDVKM. This CDR3 has 13 amino acids. CDR3 residues: CASSLTGGYGYTF. The CDR3 DNA sequence: TGTGCCAGCAGTTTGACAGGGGGGTATGGCTACACCTTC.

This clone was seen a few times. This chain links TRBV9 with TRBJ2-7; maybe TRBD1 (6 bases). This CDR3 is built from 14 residues. Deletions cut 4 bases from V and 7 bases from J, with 18 bases between. Germline V gene data show CDR1 as SGDLS and CDR2 as YYNGEE. The CDR3 sequence is CASSLEGQGNEQYF. Written as DNA, the CDR3 is TGTGCCAGCAGCCTAGAGGGGCAGGGGAATGAGCAGTACTTC.

The chain is built from TRBV6-5 and TRBJ1-1; weak D call: TRBD1 (6 bases). Germline assignment: CDR1 MNHEY and CDR2 SVGAGI. The ends were cut back, 5 bases at V and 1 base at J, with 14 bases in the middle. The CDR3 spans 15 residues. CDR3 region: CASSPRGQQNTEAFF. CDR3 nucleotide sequence: TGTGCCAGCAGTCCCCGTGGACAGCAGAACACTGAAGCTTTCTTT.

CDR3 region: CASSAGTFQETQYF. Written as DNA, the CDR3 is TGTGCCAGCAGCGCAGGGACTTTCCAAGAGACCCAGTACTTC. The genes are TRBV7-2 and TRBJ2-5, with D possibly being TRBD2 (6 bases). The CDR3 consists of 14 residues. The V gene lost 5 bases and the J gene lost 1 base, with 11 bases spanning the gap. In germline, CDR1 is SGHTA, CDR2 FQGNSA.

This clone occurred a few times. V usage is TRBV6-5 and J usage is TRBJ1-2, with 7 bases that match TRBD1. The CDR3 is made up of 14 amino acids. CDR1 and CDR2 (germline): MNHEY, SVGAGI. Trimming cost V 6 bases and J 5 bases; bases outside gene matches: 9. The DNA of the CDR3 is TGTGCCAGCAGAAAGGAAGGGACAGTATATGGCTACACCTTC. This translates into CASRKEGTVYGYTF.

CDR3 sequence (DNA): TGCGCCAGCAGCCCGGGGGGCGGGGACACTGAAGCTTTCTTT. Amino acid sequence: CASSPGGGDTEAFF. V usage is TRBV5-1 and J usage is TRBJ1-1, with a weak D call TRBD1 (6 bases). Germline lookup yields CDR1 SGHRS and CDR2 YFSETQ. V was clipped by 4 bases and J by 3 bases, with 13 bases between them. The CDR3 is 14 amino acids.

The chain carries TRBV5-5 and TRBJ2-7; 9 bases are a match to TRBD1. V lost 3 bases to trimming and J lost 1 base; unmatched junction nucleotides: 8. The CDR3 spans 16 residues. Germline V lookup: CDR1 SGHKS, CDR2 YYEKEE (reference sequence). CDR3 nucleotides: TGTGCCAGCAGCTCCGCCCGACAGGGGGGTTCCTACGAGCAGTACTTC. This sequence encodes CASSSARQGGSYEQYF.

This chain joins TRBV5-1 and TRBJ2-7; 10 bases are a match to TRBD2. Germline CDR1 SGHRS, CDR2 YFSETQ. The CDR3 has 17 residues. The V gene end was trimmed by 2 bases and the J gene end by 0 bases; junction bases not matched to a gene: 8. CDR3 residues: CASSFRTSGPSSYEQYF. CDR3 in DNA: TGCGCCAGCAGCTTCCGGACTAGCGGCCCAAGCTCCTACGAGCAGTACTTC.